The entry that follows covers one T cell receptor (beta chain) sequence. This clonotype was seen repeatedly, ten times or more. It lacks a known antigen. Per-base qualities were not stored, and no clone one base away is much larger. The data stem from a study of regulatory T cells in long-lasting Graves disease (dated by TCRdb to the early 2020s). Regarding the study in general: Newly diagnosed Graves' disease patients had taken antithyroid drugs for less than 3 months. Peripheral blood TCR sequencing and RNA sequencing compared persistent Graves' disease patients with newly diagnosed Graves' disease patients. The study was registered as a clinical trial and conducted in China. TCR sequencing covered around 13 persistent and roughly 20 newly diagnosed Graves' disease patients, some 33 samples in total. The full study reports these points: Only the TCR beta chain was sequenced and analyzed. Compared with newly diagnosed patients, patients with persistent Graves' disease had lower TCR Shannon entropy and fewer highly expanded clones, which suggests clonal expansion. Persistent patients shared more public clonotypes among themselves (around 3,000) than newly diagnosed patients did (about 900). Only peripheral blood was studied, because thyroid tissue, the primary lesion, was inaccessible. Preferential use of TRBV28, TRBJ1-2 and TRBJ2-5 was observed in persistent disease, whereas TRBV20-1 and TRBJ2-1 were favored in newly diagnosed disease. The authors noted that the small sample size was a limitation that may lower accuracy.

The receptor library was made with multiplex PCR. TCRdb names Illumina HiSeq 4000 as the instrument used. CDR3 regions were amplified by Arm-PCR with iRepertoire HTBI primers to construct TCR beta libraries. Before sequencing, the PCR products went through gel purification. The authors' analysis ran thus. Gene usage analysis of CDR3 amino acid clonotypes used the 50 to 70 TRBV and approximately 13 TRBJ segments found across samples. COPE and FqMerger were used to merge the filtered high-quality paired reads into contigs. BLAST was used to align contigs to the IMGT TRBV, TRBD and TRBJ reference genes, and CDR3 was defined following IMGT. Highly expanded clones were defined as clonotypes with a frequency above 0.1%. Shannon entropy served as the measure of repertoire diversity, while the Gini coefficient captured V-J evenness. Public clonotypes were defined as clonotypes shared by more than one individual. Through fastp at Q25 and MiXCR, TCRdb rebuilt clones from the public reads, retaining in-frame beta chains. Each entry merges the rows of one CDR3 protein and shows their most common DNA and genes. The authors' filters were not applied to this entry. The sample data list 450,000 to 500,000 distinct CDR3 sequences, and around 15% of these were observed just once. The leading ten clones occupy over 9% of the sample.

The time point label for this specimen denotes: newly diagnosed GD, antithyroid drugs for less than 3 months. For both TCR sequencing and RNA sequencing, RNA was extracted from PBMCs in TRIzol. The diagnosis of Graves' disease followed American Thyroid Association guidelines. Patients were recruited from an endocrinology department in Xi'an, China. Each patient gave approximately 8.8 milliliters of peripheral blood, collected in an EDTA anticoagulant tube. PBMCs were isolated by Ficoll Paque Plus density gradient separation without further T cell sorting. An Agilent 2100 Bioanalyzer and agarose gel were used to assess RNA quality, and a NanoDrop 2000 was used to measure RNA concentration. Based on the germline V gene, the CDR1 and CDR2 sequences are MDHEN and SYDVKM. Trimming takes 4 bases off V and 14 bases off J; junction bases not matched to a gene: 8. Taken from cysteine to phenylalanine, the CDR3 has 12 residues. Only the CDR3 DNA is retained, 36 bases long and in frame from the first base.

The same specimen was also included in a second study, on T cells in Graves' hyperthyroidism and ophthalmopathy. Reported in the second study: Stable Graves' hyperthyroidism was defined as no progression to ophthalmopathy during 18 months of follow-up. Hyperthyroidism patients were aged 18 to 65 years and newly diagnosed, with disease duration of less than 2 months. The study excluded patients with uncontrolled infections, other autoimmune diseases, pregnancy or lactation. Clinical symptoms, serum thyroxine and TRAb, thyroid ultrasound, and orbital computed tomography formed the basis for the diagnoses. The TCR CDR3 was subjected to a first round of RT-PCR using the HTBI primer set and the Qiagen OneStep RT-PCR kit. Blood samples also contained most of the expanded thyroid clonotypes (frequency above 0.001), which suggests that blood repertoires may reflect thyroid immune responses. A 13 V-J signature model separated ophthalmopathy from stable hyperthyroidism, with approximately 86% sensitivity and roughly 81% specificity in cross-validation and 80%/75% in testing. In validation, the model predicted progression to ophthalmopathy a median of 6.5 months before onset, with about 71% sensitivity and roughly 73% specificity. A discovery cohort of approximately 97 patients, roughly 45 with Graves' ophthalmopathy and approximately 55 with stable Graves' hyperthyroidism, was used to find distinguishing TCR V-J signatures. Prospective prediction of ophthalmopathy was tested in an independent validation cohort of fewer than 20 hyperthyroidism patients and 17 patients who later progressed to ophthalmopathy. The approximately 98 discovery patients were randomly divided into training and test sets at a 7:3 ratio. Thyroid tissue and blood T-cell repertoires from roughly 6 Graves' hyperthyroidism patients were also compared in the study. After sampling, hyperthyroidism patients received methimazole starting at 30 mg daily, and ophthalmopathy patients received high-dose intravenous methylprednisolone. The libraries were constructed in a second round of multiplex PCR and then size-selected and purified. The libraries were sequenced on an Illumina HiSeq2000 using paired-end 100 bp reads. SOAPnuke was used to process the raw data, removing reads that contained adapters or uncalled bases, had a mean Phred below 15, or lacked an exact match to the constant primer or identifier. COPE v1.2.5 was used to merge the high-quality paired reads, and each unique nucleotide sequence was defined as a clonotype. MiTCR v1.1 was used to align the clonotypes against IMGT TRBV, TRBD and TRBJ reference segments. The analysis included only V-J combinations with a frequency above 0.0001, which together covered 99% to 99.2% of the repertoires. A TCS score was defined as the ratio between F50 (clonal expansion) and ExV (chaos), using BLOSUM62-based TCRdist between CDR3 peptides within each V-J. Welch's t-statistics and random forest reduced 500 to 550 V-J features to around 14, which were used in a naive Bayes classifier (R e1071). Sample size was not statistically predetermined, and investigators were not blinded to group allocation. According to the paper, TCR Vbeta CDR3 sequencing was carried out on 135 peripheral blood samples, which came from under 50 ophthalmopathy, around 74 hyperthyroidism and approximately 17 progressor patients.

This clonotype was sampled from a man aged 40-50 years with Graves disease. Donor details come from another sample of the same person, matched by shared clones. The sample in question was peripheral blood mononuclear cells (PBMCs), obtained at new diagnosis, from a patient treated with antithyroid drugs. The receptor chain draws on TRBV28 and TRBJ2-1, and TRBD1 aligns with 7 junction nucleotides. The CDR3 protein is CASSSTGTAKFF. At the DNA level, the sequence is TGTGCCAGCAGTTCGACCGGGACAGCCAAGTTCTTC.